This T cell receptor beta chain was found in a study of cytomegalovirus exposure and HLA in healthy donors. The CDR3 totals 15 residues. Trimming took off 0 bases at V and 0 bases at J, with 8 bases between the two ends. Germline assignment: CDR1 GTSNPN and CDR2 SVGIG (reference sequence). The PCR used 60 Vbeta and 13 Jbeta primers. Profiled with immunoSEQ multiplex PCR; TCRdb holds only in-frame clones, not every one. Of fewer than 80,000 clones in the sample, 70% to 75% were seen once. The receptor was isolated from a woman in her 30s in good health and CMV-seronegative. V gene TRBV30 combines with J gene TRBJ1-4, with D uncertain. Sequencing was carried out using PBMCs. The CDR3 is CAWSVPGATNEKLFF. Here the CDR3 DNA reads TGTGCCTGGAGTGTACCCGGAGCAACTAATGAAAAACTGTTTTTT.